These 3 T cell receptor beta chains were sequenced from one sample in a study of T cell repertoires in cytomegalovirus infection. TCRdb re-analysed the reads in MiXCR, keeping a single row per CDR3 protein. Of 55,000 to 85,000 distinct CDR3 sequences in the sample, about 4.2% were seen once. The specimen sequenced was PBMCs. The receptors here all came from a human donor in good health (CMV status not recorded). Some clones in this sample may be carry-over from other donors' samples.

The genes are TRBV4-3 and TRBJ1-3, with D unresolved. Germline loops: CDR1 LGHNA, CDR2 YSLEER. Between the trimmed V and J ends, which lost 1 base and 1 base, there was a span of 11 bases. The CDR3 is 16 residues long. DNA for the CDR3: TGCGCCAGCAGCCAAGTGGTTACCAGTTCTGGAAACACCATATATTTT. It specifies CASSQVVTSSGNTIYF.

The V gene is TRBV7-9, the J gene TRBJ2-5; maybe TRBD2 (7 bases). The CDR3 length is 15 residues. Trimming stripped 5 bases from V and 5 bases from J, with 18 bases between. The germline V gene encodes CDR1 SEHNR and CDR2 FQNEAQ (reference sequence). The CDR3 is CASSPRAGAVETQYF. CDR3 in DNA: TGTGCCAGCAGCCCACGGGCGGGGGCTGTTGAGACCCAGTACTTC.

This clonotype came up many times. This sequence joins TRBV5-4 and TRBJ2-5; D call uncertain. The V end lost 4 bases, the J end lost 1 base, and 11 bases lay between the germline ends. Looked up from germline, CDR1 is SGHNT and CDR2 is YYREEE (reference sequence). This CDR3 is 14 amino acids long. The CDR3 spells CASSRWMAQETQYF. The CDR3 coding sequence is TGTGCCAGCAGCCGCTGGATGGCCCAAGAGACCCAGTACTTC. Full variable domain (missing parts from reference TRBV5-4 and TRBJ2-5): ETGVTQSPTHLIKTRGQQVTLRCSSQSGHNTVSWYQQALGQGPQFIFQYYREEENGRGNFPPRFSGLQFPNYSSELNVNALELDDSALYLCASSRWMAQETQYFGPGTRLLVL.